Described below is a single TCR beta chain sequence and its context. The specificity of this receptor is unknown. Qualities for individual bases were not recorded, and no much larger clone is one base off. The immunoSEQ assay amplified TCRB CDR3 regions from roughly 2 micrograms of genomic DNA, or from all available DNA when less than that amount was available. The multiplex PCR employed 60 forward primers targeting TCR V beta segments and 13 reverse primers targeting J beta segments. To estimate reads per starting template, synthetic control templates were spiked into each sample at limiting dilution. The Illumina HiSeq System generated 87 bp sequencing reads. For the original study's pipeline: PCR and sequencing errors were removed by merging closely related sequences with a nearest neighbor algorithm. TCR overlap was defined as the percentage of unique tumor TCR beta sequences that were also found in the peripheral blood of the same patient. TCRdb's version of the immuneACCESS table is confined to in-frame rearrangements and falls short of the full clone set. An unresolved V gene accounts for under half of the shortfall where checked; the remainder is of unknown origin. V and J calls and clone size are as listed in that table; D and trimming were resolved from the DNA. The sample table holds 65,000 or so clones, of which 86% were seen once. Of the sample, roughly 12% falls within the top ten clones.

This sample was included in a study of glioma-infiltrating T cells after dendritic cell vaccination (dated by TCRdb to 2016 to 2017). Turning to the overall study: The cohort comprised 15 or so glioblastoma patients from Phase I and II dendritic cell vaccination trials, 9 newly diagnosed and 6 with recurrent disease. Patients received autologous tumor lysate-pulsed dendritic cell vaccination between about 2003 and 2012. To make the vaccine, monocyte-derived dendritic cells were cultured for 7 to 8 days with IL-4 and GM-CSF and then pulsed overnight with autologous tumor lysate. Patients received three intradermal dendritic cell vaccine injections at biweekly intervals in the arm below the axilla. In glioblastoma patients vaccinated with dendritic cells, deep sequencing of TCR beta CDR3 regions served to measure tumor-infiltrating lymphocyte content and to compare repertoires between tumor and blood. Survival after dendritic cell vaccination was correlated with TCR sequencing metrics, including TIL content and tumor-blood repertoire overlap.

Findings and caveats that apply to the study as a whole: After dendritic cell vaccination, a higher estimated pretreatment TIL content predicted longer time to progression and longer overall survival. The TCR overlap response model with three groups was called speculative and said to need prospective validation. TCR clonality showed no direct relationship with survival, which suggests that a diverse polyclonal response may be important. The cohort was small and heterogeneous, few patients had complete blood and tumor sets, and even fewer had initial-recurrent tumor pairs.

V and J lose 3 bases and 0 bases, and a span of 11 bases separates them. CDR1 is given as LNHNV and CDR2 as YYDKDF, both from the germline V gene (reference sequence). The CDR3 runs 16 amino acids, cysteine and phenylalanine included. Only the CDR3 DNA stays, 48 bases, in frame from base 1. This specimen's time point label, interpreted: after dendritic cell vaccination, including at tumor progression/relapse. To be selected, patients needed enough residual fresh-frozen tumor tissue and more than two years of available survival data. An isocitrate dehydrogenase mutation was not carried by any of the glioblastoma patients, although molecular status was otherwise variable. PBMC were collected before vaccination, two weeks after the third vaccination, and at tumor progression if progression occurred. Genomic DNA was extracted with the Qiagen DNeasy Blood extraction Kit.

The receptor was isolated from a human donor with glioblastoma. Rearrangement joined TRBV15 to TRBJ1-4; the D gene remains uncertain. The sequencing here drew on blood, taken after dendritic cell vaccination. At the DNA level, the sequence is TGTGCCACCAGCAGTGACTACACCACAACTAATGAAAAACTGTTTTTT. Its protein product is CATSSDYTTTNEKLFF.